This TCR beta chain comes out of a study of T cells in Graves' hyperthyroidism and ophthalmopathy. This clonotype came up a few times. TCR beta CDR3 regions were amplified from RNA transcripts. Initially, a first-round RT-PCR of the TCR CDR3 employed the HTBI primer set. TCRdb processed the multiplex PCR reads anew with MiXCR; each CDR3 protein has one entry. The sample shows about 270,000 distinct CDR3 sequences, over 20% of them seen only once. The germline V gene encodes CDR1 WSHSY and CDR2 SAAADI. This CDR3 is 15 amino acids long. The ends were cut back, 6 bases at V and 2 bases at J, with 17 bases in the middle.

Sequencing was performed on blood. The chain joins TRBV10-2 to TRBJ2-7; a weak D match, TRBD2 (6 bases). This clonotype originated in a man younger than 40 with Graves' ophthalmopathy. CDR3 nucleotides: TGCGCCAGCAGAGAGATTAGCGGATATACCTACGAGCAGTACTTC. It encodes CASREISGYTYEQYF.